This T cell receptor (beta chain) was recovered during a study of identical twins (dated by TCRdb to the mid-2010s). General notes on the study: The study deep-sequenced TCR alpha and beta repertoires from monozygotic twins, unrelated adults of various ages and cord blood to test whether fetal clonotypes persist. Replicate twin experiments were performed at different times using different library preparation protocols to rule out contamination. Findings and caveats that apply to the study as a whole: In beta out-of-frame sequences, excess twin sharing was weaker, because having fewer shared sequences lowered the signal-to-noise ratio. Because the same donors could not be followed over many years, the conclusions relied on cross-sectional statistical analysis. Out-of-frame TCR alpha sharing in monozygotic twins was systematically underestimated by recombination models, whereas sharing between unrelated individuals was in agreement with the recombination models. Fewer insertions were carried by abundant cord blood beta clonotypes, a similar but weaker trend appeared in young adult naive repertoires, and no such trend appeared in memory repertoires. Zero-insertion analyses could be partly confounded by invariant T cells such as MAIT and iNKT, though diverse VJ usage argued against such confounding for most clonotypes. Compared with coincidental sharing between unrelated individuals, an excess of low generation-probability sequences was observed among out-of-frame TCR alpha sequences shared between twins.

All donors were healthy Caucasians. Three pairs of female monozygotic twins, all aged 18 to 29 years, were included in the twin cohort. Positive isolation kits from Invitrogen were used to isolate the CD4+ and CD8+ T cell populations. Library construction relied on 5' RACE. This sample was sequenced with an Illumina HiSeq 2000. Template switching introduced a universal primer binding site; the final cDNA contained a unique molecular identifier, enabling accurate counting of TCR cDNA molecules. Specific primers in the conserved constant-segment region were used to synthesize first-strand cDNA for TCR alpha and beta chains. To control for contamination, every cDNA library carried two barcodes: a SMART-Mk sample barcode plus Illumina barcodes. Two successive PCR steps introduced TruSeq adapter sequences along with Illumina sample barcodes. The TCR alpha and beta cDNA libraries were sequenced on the Illumina HiSeq platform using custom primers. The paper's data handling went like this. MiGEC was used to process raw reads and extract unique molecular identifiers, and MiXCR was used to find CDR3 positions. Recombination models were inferred per individual with the repgenHMM and IGoR tools using an EM algorithm. Shared clonotypes were analyzed with the tcR package in R, and sharing was normalized by the product of cloneset sizes. To study raw recombination free of thymic and clonal selection effects, out-of-frame nonproductive sequences were analyzed. Using fastp trimming at Q25 and MiXCR clonotype assembly, TCRdb reanalyzed the public sequencing data and kept in-frame beta chains. Each entry merges the rows of one CDR3 protein and shows their most common DNA and genes. None of the V and J calls come from the authors' own analysis; TCRdb made them. The sample data list 300,000 to 400,000 distinct CDR3 sequences, and approximately 13% of these were observed just once. The leading ten clones occupy just over 7% of the sample.

The junction carries 20 bases between V and J, which are trimmed by 3 bases and 8 bases respectively. The germline V gene supplies CDR1 MDHEN and CDR2 SYDVKM. CDR3 length: 16 amino acids, cysteine to phenylalanine. Just CDR3 DNA is preserved here, 48 bases in frame from base 1. For this clonotype: Its antigen specificity is not known. Base qualities are not at hand, and no much larger clone is one base apart.

These sequences were also reported in another study, on yellow fever vaccine responses in identical twins. The second study's paper adds: The authors reported that the T cell response to vaccination in identical twins appeared partly convergent and partly personalized. In the study, vaccine-responding T cell clones were precisely tracked in identical twins.

This receptor chain uses TRBV28 and TRBJ1-5; the D gene identity is not certain. The source is a young woman in good health. The specimen sequenced was CD8+ T cells sorted from blood. The DNA is as follows: TGTGCCAGCAGTTTTTTACGGCCCGACTATAGGGAGCCCCAGCATTTT. Its translation reads: CASSFLRPDYREPQHF.